One and the same sample provided the 5 T cell receptor beta chains below, sequenced in a study of Ad26.COV2.S vaccination and SARS-CoV-2 variants. The treatment is: around 19 received Ad26.COV2.S at low or high dose, single or two shots; about 5 received placebo; per-sample allocation not given. Each sample was drawn 63 days after the first injection (of vaccine or placebo). The table came from immunoSEQ multiplex PCR; TCRdb's copy has only in-frame clones and leaves some out. The table includes about 350,000 clones, roughly 85% detected once. The sample was peripheral blood, taken in a trial of Ad26.COV2.S vaccine versus placebo. Receptors were obtained from a person aged 18-65 years who received the Ad26.COV2.S COVID-19 vaccine or a placebo.

The chain employs TRBV5-4 and TRBJ2-3; possibly TRBD2 for D (5 bases). Germline V gene lookup returns CDR1 SGHNT and CDR2 YYREEE (reference sequence). V lost 3 bases to trimming and J lost 1 base, with 12 bases between them. CDR3 length: 15 amino acids. CDR3 coding DNA: TGTGCCAGCAGCTCGGCGGGCGGGCGCACAGATACGCAGTATTTT. Its protein is CASSSAGGRTDTQYF.

This clone turned up a few times. The V gene is TRBV24-1, the J gene TRBJ1-2; 9 positions match TRBD1. Germline V CDR1 and CDR2: KGHDR, SFDVKD. The CDR3 has 12 amino acids. The trim removed 7 bases at V and 4 bases at J, leaving 0 bases unmatched. The CDR3 coding sequence is TGTGCCACCAGGACAGGGGGCTATGGCTACACCTTC. As protein: CATRTGGYGYTF.

The chain recombines TRBV5-1 with TRBJ2-2; D is unresolved. The CDR3 contains 17 residues. The germline V gene encodes CDR1 SGHRS and CDR2 YFSETQ. Trimming removed 7 bases at V and 0 bases at J, with 19 bases between. The CDR3 DNA sequence: TGCGCCAGCGTATCCCCTTTCGGTGGCCCGAACACCGGGGAGCTGTTTTTT. It is translated as CASVSPFGGPNTGELFF.

This rearrangement joins TRBV18 to TRBJ2-1; no firm D call. Germline CDR1 and CDR2: KGHSH and LQKENI. The CDR3 sequence is 15 residues long. With 5 bases removed from V and 0 bases from J, the gap between germline ends came to 11 bases. The CDR3 here is CASSGGPGSYNEQFF. The CDR3 nucleotides read TGTGCCAGCTCAGGCGGACCCGGCTCCTACAATGAGCAGTTCTTC. Variable domain in full (rest from reference TRBV18 and TRBJ2-1): NAGVMQNPRHLVRRRGQEARLRCSPMKGHSHVYWYRQLPEEGLKFMVYLQKENIIDESGMPKERFSAEFPKEGPSILRIQQVVRGDSAAYFCASSGGPGSYNEQFFGPGTRLTVL.

V is TRBV9 and J is TRBJ2-7; 9 nucleotides match TRBD2. There are 15 residues in the CDR3. The V and J ends lost 3 bases and 7 bases, in that order; junction bases with no gene match: 11. Per the germline V gene, CDR1 is SGDLS and CDR2 is YYNGEE. The CDR3 nucleotides read TGTGCCAGCAGCGCTAGGGCTAGCGGGACGGGGGAGCAGTACTTC. Translating gives CASSARASGTGEQYF. The entire variable domain, with the rest obtained from reference TRBV9 and TRBJ2-7, is as follows: DSGVTQTPKHLITATGQRVTLRCSPRSGDLSVYWYQQSLDQGLQFLIQYYNGEERAKGNILERFSAQQFPDLHSELNLSSLELGDSALYFCASSARASGTGEQYFGPGTRLTVT.